A selection of T cell receptor beta chains follows, all from one sample in a study of T cells after somatic rescue of genetic block. Some clones are missing from TCRdb's copy, which holds only in-frame ones; the method was immunoSEQ multiplex PCR. The sample lists about 68,000 clones, around 92% occurring once. Sequenced input: peripheral blood mononuclear cells (PBMCs). These receptors originate from a man aged 35 to 55. CDR3s include the opening cysteine and the closing phenylalanine or tryptophan. Fields, in order: clone size, V gene, CDR3 length, J gene, D gene, CDR3 protein, CDR3 DNA. D genes are given only for firm matches. A row's size may be missing; if present it is once, few, many or a size class.

abundance: once; v_gene: TRBV7-4; len: 19; j_gene: TRBJ1-3; d_gene: -; CDR3aa: CASSLEGYRELHSGNTIYF; CDR3nt: TGTGCCAGCAGCTTAGAGGGCTACAGGGAGCTCCACTCTGGAAACACCATATATTTT
abundance: -; v_gene: TRBV2; len: 13; j_gene: TRBJ2-5; d_gene: -; CDR3aa: CASGWTTAGTQYF; CDR3nt: TGTGCCAGCGGATGGACAACGGCCGGGACCCAGTACTTC
abundance: -; v_gene: TRBV7-6; len: 19; j_gene: TRBJ2-7; d_gene: TRBD2; CDR3aa: CASSLAATSGVGSSYEQYF; CDR3nt: TGTGCCAGCAGCTTAGCGGCGACTAGCGGGGTAGGGAGCTCCTACGAGCAGTACTTC
abundance: -; v_gene: TRBV6-5; len: 14; j_gene: TRBJ2-7; d_gene: -; CDR3aa: CASSYSIMGYEQYF; CDR3nt: TGTGCCAGCAGTTACTCGATCATGGGTTACGAGCAGTACTTC
abundance: -; v_gene: TRBV28; len: 16; j_gene: TRBJ2-3; d_gene: TRBD1; CDR3aa: CASSLWAGTGKDTQYF; CDR3nt: TGTGCCAGCAGTTTATGGGCCGGGACAGGGAAAGATACGCAGTATTTT
abundance: -; v_gene: TRBV10-3; len: 17; j_gene: TRBJ2-5; d_gene: -; CDR3aa: CAISELGLWGSQETQYF; CDR3nt: TGTGCCATCAGTGAGCTGGGGTTGTGGGGAAGCCAAGAGACCCAGTACTTC
abundance: -; v_gene: TRBV9; len: 14; j_gene: TRBJ1-1; d_gene: -; CDR3aa: CASSPRGLDTEAFF; CDR3nt: TGTGCCAGCAGCCCCCGGGGGCTGGATACTGAAGCTTTCTTT
abundance: -; v_gene: TRBV27; len: 15; j_gene: TRBJ1-1; d_gene: -; CDR3aa: CASSLAGFGGTEAFF; CDR3nt: TGTGCCAGCAGTCTTGCCGGGTTTGGGGGCACTGAAGCTTTCTTT
abundance: -; v_gene: TRBV2; len: 14; j_gene: TRBJ1-6; d_gene: TRBD1; CDR3aa: CASSGQGNISPLHF; CDR3nt: TGTGCCAGCAGCGGACAGGGGAACATTTCACCCCTCCACTTT
abundance: once; v_gene: TRBV7-9; len: 13; j_gene: TRBJ2-1; d_gene: -; CDR3aa: CASSSVIGNEQFF; CDR3nt: TGTGCCAGCAGCTCCGTCATCGGGAATGAGCAGTTCTTC
abundance: once; v_gene: TRBV28; len: 19; j_gene: TRBJ2-7; d_gene: TRBD2; CDR3aa: CASSVPRGLLAGSSYEQYF; CDR3nt: TGTGCCAGCAGTGTGCCGCGGGGGCTACTAGCGGGGTCGTCCTACGAGCAGTACTTC
abundance: -; v_gene: TRBV2; len: 14; j_gene: TRBJ1-6; d_gene: -; CDR3aa: CASSGGPNNSPLHF; CDR3nt: TGTGCCAGCAGTGGGGGACCTAATAATTCACCCCTCCACTTT
abundance: few; v_gene: TRBV2; len: 20; j_gene: TRBJ2-2; d_gene: TRBD2; CDR3aa: CASSELPGGAATANTGELFF; CDR3nt: TGTGCCAGCAGTGAATTGCCGGGAGGGGCCGCGACGGCTAACACCGGGGAGCTGTTTTTT
abundance: -; v_gene: TRBV6-5; len: 14; j_gene: TRBJ2-7; d_gene: TRBD1; CDR3aa: CASSYSTGPDEQYF; CDR3nt: TGTGCCAGCAGTTACTCGACAGGGCCCGACGAGCAGTACTTC
abundance: -; v_gene: TRBV2; len: 12; j_gene: TRBJ1-2; d_gene: -; CDR3aa: CASSDNNYGYTF; CDR3nt: TGTGCCAGCAGTGACAATAACTATGGCTACACCTTC
abundance: -; v_gene: TRBV6-1; len: 16; j_gene: TRBJ1-2; d_gene: TRBD1; CDR3aa: CASSESPGDRDYGYTF; CDR3nt: TGTGCCAGCAGTGAGAGTCCCGGTGACAGGGACTATGGCTACACCTTC
abundance: -; v_gene: TRBV5-4; len: 13; j_gene: TRBJ2-3; d_gene: -; CDR3aa: CASSLEGADTQYF; CDR3nt: TGTGCCAGCAGCTTGGAAGGGGCAGATACGCAGTATTTT
abundance: -; v_gene: TRBV6-4; len: 17; j_gene: TRBJ2-6; d_gene: -; CDR3aa: CASSDRYTPSGANVLTF; CDR3nt: TGTGCCAGCAGTGACAGATACACCCCCTCTGGGGCCAACGTCCTGACTTTC
abundance: once; v_gene: TRBV5-1; len: 15; j_gene: TRBJ1-1; d_gene: TRBD1; CDR3aa: CASSLIQGTGTEAFF; CDR3nt: TGCGCCAGCAGCCTAATACAGGGGACGGGCACTGAAGCTTTCTTT
abundance: -; v_gene: TRBV30; len: 14; j_gene: TRBJ1-6; d_gene: -; CDR3aa: CACRAGGGGSPLHF; CDR3nt: TGTGCCTGTCGAGCGGGGGGCGGGGGTTCACCCCTCCACTTT
abundance: -; v_gene: TRBV4-3; len: 16; j_gene: TRBJ1-6; d_gene: TRBD1; CDR3aa: CASSQAAGGASSPLHF; CDR3nt: TGCGCCAGCAGCCAAGCGGCAGGGGGCGCATCTTCACCCCTCCACTTT
abundance: -; v_gene: TRBV13; len: 15; j_gene: TRBJ2-5; d_gene: -; CDR3aa: CASSSNLSEDETQYF; CDR3nt: TGTGCCAGCAGCTCCAACCTTAGCGAGGACGAGACCCAGTACTTC
abundance: -; v_gene: TRBV7-9; len: 13; j_gene: TRBJ2-1; d_gene: -; CDR3aa: CASSLSGDNEQFF; CDR3nt: TGTGCCAGCAGCTTATCTGGGGACAATGAGCAGTTCTTC
abundance: -; v_gene: TRBV11-2; len: 12; j_gene: TRBJ2-5; d_gene: -; CDR3aa: CASSLVEETQYF; CDR3nt: TGTGCCAGCAGTCTAGTAGAGGAGACCCAGTACTTC
abundance: -; v_gene: TRBV4-1; len: 13; j_gene: TRBJ1-4; d_gene: -; CDR3aa: CASSQWRNEKLFF; CDR3nt: TGCGCCAGCAGCCAATGGAGGAATGAAAAACTGTTTTTT
abundance: -; v_gene: TRBV5-4; len: 15; j_gene: TRBJ2-7; d_gene: -; CDR3aa: CASSRLGAAVYEQYF; CDR3nt: TGTGCCAGCAGCCGTCTGGGGGCTGCAGTGTACGAGCAGTACTTC
abundance: -; v_gene: TRBV11-3; len: 16; j_gene: TRBJ1-1; d_gene: TRBD1; CDR3aa: CASSPGQGRLNTEAFF; CDR3nt: TGTGCCAGCAGCCCGGGACAGGGAAGATTGAACACTGAAGCTTTCTTT
abundance: -; v_gene: TRBV6-5; len: 14; j_gene: TRBJ2-7; d_gene: -; CDR3aa: CASNCGLATEKEYF; CDR3nt: TGTGCCAGCAACTGCGGGCTAGCCACAGAGAAGGAGTACTTC
abundance: -; v_gene: TRBV9; len: 13; j_gene: TRBJ2-1; d_gene: TRBD1; CDR3aa: CASSVDRVDEQFF; CDR3nt: TGTGCCAGCAGCGTCGACAGGGTCGATGAGCAGTTCTTC